Below, 10 T cell receptor beta chains from the same sample are listed, as sequenced in a study of CD8+CD57+ T cells in acquired aplastic anemia. For CDR3 and TCR beta VDJ profiling, genomic DNA was the template used. TCRdb processed the reads anew with MiXCR; each CDR3 protein has one entry. Among 190,000 or so distinct CDR3 sequences listed, 61% were seen once. Sequencing input: sorted CD4+, CD8+, or CD8+CD57+ T cells (not recorded which) from PBMCs. The receptor source for this set is a human donor in good health.

The chain joins TRBV7-9 to TRBJ2-3, with 8 bases matching TRBD1. There are 15 residues in the CDR3. V was pared by 3 bases and J by 0 bases, with 2 bases of the junction left unmatched. Germline V CDR1 and CDR2: SEHNR, FQNEAQ (reference sequence). The CDR3 coding sequence is TGTGCCAGCAGCTTCGGACAGGGTAGCACAGATACGCAGTATTTT. The encoded protein is CASSFGQGSTDTQYF.

This clonotype was picked up many times. This chain connects TRBV9 to TRBJ2-7; 7 nucleotides align to TRBD1. Unmatched junction bases numbered 5, after V lost 0 bases and J lost 5 bases. CDR1 is SGDLS, CDR2 YYNGEE, per germline. This CDR3 region has 14 residues. The CDR3: CASSVEDRDHEQYF. The CDR3 DNA follows: TGTGCCAGCAGCGTAGAAGACAGGGACCACGAGCAGTACTTC.

V usage is TRBV9 and J usage is TRBJ2-5; D call uncertain. With the DNA end fitting TRBJ2-1 better, the J assignment may be wrong. CDR1 is SGDLS and CDR2 is YYNGEE in the germline V gene. The CDR3 runs 12 residues. Here the CDR3 DNA reads TGTGCCAGCAGCGTAGACGGTGATGAGCAGTTCTTC. Translation gives CASSVDGDEQFF.

The V and J genes are TRBV5-1 and TRBJ1-3; TRBD1 is a possible D gene (5 bases). The CDR3 covers 14 residues. V lost 4 bases, J lost 4 bases, and 12 bases lay in between. Germline CDR1 SGHRS, CDR2 YFSETQ. CDR3 protein: CASSTDRTGNTIYF. CDR3 nucleotide sequence: TGCGCCAGCAGCACCGACAGAACAGGAAACACCATATATTTT.

This clonotype was detected only a few times. V usage is TRBV7-2 and J usage is TRBJ2-7; no definite D call. Between the trimmed V and J ends, which lost 2 bases and 4 bases, there was a span of 3 bases. CDR3 length: 11 amino acids. CDR1 is SGHTA and CDR2 is FQGNSA in the germline V gene. The CDR3 is CASSLMYEQYF. CDR3 coding DNA: TGTGCCAGCAGCTTAATGTACGAGCAGTACTTC.

J is TRBJ1-1 and V is TRBV2; no clear D gene. The CDR3 has 13 residues. Trimming shortened V by 2 bases and J by 8 bases, and 12 bases separated the two germline ends. CDR1 and CDR2 (germline): SNHLY, FYNNEI. As DNA, the CDR3 is TGTGCCAGCAGTGAATTTCGGGCCGTCGAAGCTTTCTTT. This translates into CASSEFRAVEAFF. Using reference TRBV2 and TRBJ1-1 for the parts outside the CDR3, the full variable domain is EPEVTQTPSHQVTQMGQEVILRCVPISNHLYFYWYRQILGQKVEFLVSFYNNEISEKSEIFDDQFSVERPDGSNFTLKIRSTKLEDSAMYFCASSEFRAVEAFFGQGTRLTVV.

V usage is TRBV29-1 and J usage is TRBJ2-5; 7 nucleotides match TRBD2. From germline, CDR1 is SQVTM and CDR2 ANQGSEA. The trim removed 7 bases at V and 1 base at J, leaving 6 bases unmatched. This CDR3 is 13 amino acids long. CDR3 DNA sequence: TGCAGCGCCCGCCTAGCGGCCCAAGAGACCCAGTACTTC. Translating it yields CSARLAAQETQYF.

The chain combines TRBV20-1 with TRBJ2-3, with 12 bases lining up with TRBD1. The CDR3 totals 14 residues. Germline V gives CDR1 DFQATT, CDR2 SNEGSKA (reference sequence). V was clipped by 7 bases and J by 6 bases; unmatched bases: 8. CDR3 residues: CSGLGQGAVDTQYF. In DNA, the CDR3 is TGCAGTGGCCTGGGACAGGGGGCGGTGGATACGCAGTATTTT.

The chain carries TRBV6-4 and TRBJ2-3; 10 nucleotides align to TRBD2. This CDR3 region has 17 residues. Germline V gene data show CDR1 as MRHNA and CDR2 as SNTAGT. The V and J ends lost 4 bases and 2 bases, in that order; junction bases with no gene match: 9. CDR3 in amino acids: CASSATGLAQATDTQYF. CDR3 coding DNA: TGTGCCAGCAGTGCCACGGGACTAGCGCAGGCCACAGATACGCAGTATTTT.

The chain is built from TRBV2 and TRBJ1-2; TRBD1 agrees at 9 bases. CDR1 SNHLY and CDR2 FYNNEI come from the germline V gene. J lost 6 bases, V lost 0 bases, and 8 bases had no gene match. There are 16 residues in the CDR3. This CDR3 is CASSEAGTGWRDGYTF. CDR3 nucleotides: TGTGCCAGCAGTGAAGCAGGGACAGGGTGGAGGGATGGCTACACCTTC.